Sequencing of this T cell receptor beta chain was carried out in a study of CD8+ T cells in alopecia areata. Study-wide results and caveats: Compared with normal scalp, lesional scalp had higher clonality and more expanded CD8+ clones. Scalp sample sequencing also detects resident alphabeta T cells of normal skin. Possibly as an HLA-related effect, TCR sharing across patients appeared less clear than in mice.

The sequencing template was cDNA reverse transcribed from extracted RNA. Measured with immunoSEQ multiplex PCR; TCRdb has only the in-frame clones, and not every one. The sample includes about 100,000 clones, around 59% of them seen just once. Trimming took off 4 bases at V and 0 bases at J, with 4 bases between the two ends. The length of the CDR3 is 13 residues. Germline V lookup: CDR1 SQVTM, CDR2 ANQGSEA. This clone was counted a few times. What it binds is unknown. Sorted out of PBMCs were CD4+ T cells and CD8+ T cells. This TCR derives from a human donor in good health. V gene TRBV29-1 combines with J gene TRBJ2-6; D unclear. Specimen: CD8+ T cells sorted from blood. Here the CDR3 reads CSVVNSGANVLTF. DNA of the CDR3: TGCAGCGTTGTTAACTCTGGGGCCAACGTCCTGACTTTC.